This T cell receptor beta chain comes out of a study of cytomegalovirus exposure and HLA in healthy donors. General study results and limits: Later analysis showed most CMV-associated TCR beta chains appearing HLA-restricted.

This CDR3 is 15 amino acids long. Germline CDR1 is SNHLY and CDR2 is FYNNEI. V lost 6 bases to trimming and J lost 2 bases; unmatched junction nucleotides: 5. Concerning this clone: Its specificity is unknown.

Researchers ran the PCR with 60 Vbeta and 13 Jbeta primers. The assay was immunoSEQ multiplex PCR, and TCRdb's table has in-frame clones only and misses some. Of 240,000 or so clones in the sample, 81% were seen once. V usage is TRBV2 and J usage is TRBJ2-3, with 10 bases fitting TRBD1. Input material: PBMCs. The sequence derives from a woman aged 55-70 years in good health and CMV-seropositive. The DNA for the CDR3 is TGTGCCAGCAGGTCGGGACAGGGGAACACAGATACGCAGTATTTT. Residues: CASRSGQGNTDTQYF.